This T cell receptor (beta chain) was captured in a study of vaccination effects on CD4 cells after COVID-19. Whole-study results and caveats: Clonal contraction was marked in infection- and vaccine-induced clones late after vaccination.

On this clone itself: Antigen unknown.

Peptide-pool stimulation followed by sequencing identified expanded antigen-specific CD4+ clonotypes in the ViraFEST assay. Once cultured for under 11 days, the cells underwent separation to obtain CD4+ T cells. Having tested negative for nucleocapsid antibodies, the vaccine recipients showed no prior SARS-CoV-2 infection. After under 2.5 million PBMC were placed in each well, they were cultured with 8.5 to 10 IU/ml IL-2 and roughly 10 ug/ml peptides. Cultures got half-medium changes with IL-2 on days 3 and 7. TCRdb's table, derived via immunoSEQ multiplex PCR, lists solely in-frame clones and lacks some. The sample lists 40,000 to 45,000 clones; around 77% were seen once. The V segment lost 3 bases and the J segment 2 bases; nucleotides outside the gene matches: 5. The germline V gene encodes CDR1 MNHEY and CDR2 SVGEGT. This CDR3 comprises 15 residues.

The sample was CD4+ T cells from PBMCs cultured with HCoV-NL63 spike peptides, taken before COVID-19 vaccination. This receptor was identified in a human donor who received a COVID-19 vaccine. The chain has TRBV6-2 or TRBV6-3 and TRBJ2-7; TRBD2 aligns across 9 bases. CDR3 in DNA: TGTGCCAGCAGTTATGAAGCGGGGGGCCCCTACGAGCAGTACGTC. It codes for CASSYEAGGPYEQYV.